One sample yielded the 6 T cell receptor beta chains listed below, sequenced in a study. TCRdb reanalysed the 5' RACE reads using MiXCR and keeps one entry per CDR3 protein. The sample has tens of thousands of distinct CDR3 sequences, approximately 25% seen once. Material for sequencing was tumor-infiltrating naive CD4+ T cells sorted from the breast tumor. Described subset: naive CD4+ T cells, CD4+CD45RA+CD25-. Receptor source: a female donor with breast cancer.

This clonotype has only a few counts. The genes are TRBV5-1 and TRBJ1-1, with D hard to call. Between the trimmed V and J ends, which lost 0 bases and 5 bases, there was a span of 14 bases. The CDR3 length is 15 residues. CDR1 SGHRS and CDR2 YFSETQ come from the germline V gene. The CDR3 is CASSLEGRSGTEAFF. The CDR3 coding sequence is TGCGCCAGCAGCTTGGAAGGCAGAAGTGGGACTGAAGCTTTCTTT.

This clonotype came up a few times. V gene TRBV6-5 combines with J gene TRBJ2-2; 10 bases match TRBD2. Looked up from germline, CDR1 is MNHEY and CDR2 is SVGAGI. Unmatched junction bases numbered 3, after V lost 6 bases and J lost 5 bases. The CDR3 has 14 amino acids. For the CDR3, the DNA is TGTGCCAGCAGGGAGCGGGGGGGGACCGGGGAGCTGTTTTTT. As protein: CASRERGGTGELFF.

This clonotype rates as medium-sized. This chain connects TRBV5-1 to TRBJ1-1; no clear D. Germline V CDR1 and CDR2: SGHRS, YFSETQ. The CDR3 is 12 residues long. V was pared by 0 bases and J by 5 bases, with 5 bases between. CDR3 DNA sequence: TGCGCCAGCAGCTTGGGTTGGACTGAAGCTTTCTTT. Amino acid sequence: CASSLGWTEAFF. The complete variable domain, with remaining parts taken from reference TRBV5-1 and TRBJ1-1, reads KAGVTQTPRYLIKTRGQQVTLSCSPISGHRSVSWYQQTPGQGLQFLFEYFSETQRNKGNFPGRFSGRQFSNSRSEMNVSTLELGDSALYLCASSLGWTEAFFGQGTRLTVV.

The DNA of the CDR3 is TGTGCCAGCAGTCCATCTAGCGTTTCCTACAATGAGCAGTTCTTC. Protein sequence: CASSPSSVSYNEQFF. V usage is TRBV28 and J usage is TRBJ2-1; a weak D match, TRBD2 (6 bases). This CDR3 spans 15 amino acids. Trimming shortened V by 5 bases and J by 1 base, and 12 bases separated the two germline ends. The germline V gene has CDR1 MDHEN and CDR2 SYDVKM.

V gene TRBV2 combines with J gene TRBJ1-1; D call uncertain. V lost 5 bases and J 12 bases, leaving 16 bases between the germline ends. This CDR3 is 12 amino acids long. Germline V gives CDR1 SNHLY, CDR2 FYNNEI. The CDR3 spells CASSRSASGSFF. Here the CDR3 DNA reads TGTGCCAGCAGTAGGTCTGCGTCGGGGTCTTTCTTT.

To note about this clonotype: The junction shows a germline mismatch at one end, possibly a read error. In DNA form, the CDR3 reads TGTGCCAGCAGTTTACAAGGCCACGAGCAGCACTTC. This sequence encodes CASSLQGHEQHF. The chain recombines TRBV28 with TRBJ2-7; D ambiguous. The CDR3 is 12 residues long. The germline V gene has CDR1 MDHEN and CDR2 SYDVKM.